These 22 T cell receptor beta chains were all obtained from the same sample, sequenced in a study of T cell responses to AZD1222 COVID-19 vaccine. The data were produced by immunoSEQ multiplex PCR, yet TCRdb's version contains in-frame clones alone and is incomplete. The sample has 96,000 or so clones, 90% seen once. Material: peripheral blood, obtained on day 0 of AZD1222 vaccination. All receptors come from an adult in good health.

This chain joins TRBV27 and TRBJ2-1; D may match TRBD1 or TRBD2 (5 bases each). The ends were cut back, 8 bases at V and 10 bases at J, with 9 bases in the middle. In germline, CDR1 is MNHEY, CDR2 SMNVEV (reference sequence). The CDR3 has 10 residues. The DNA of the CDR3 is TGTGCCAGCCGGGACCGGGAGCAGTTCTTC. This sequence encodes CASRDREQFF.

The V gene is TRBV11-2, the J gene TRBJ2-7; TRBD1 aligns across 10 bases. This CDR3 has 15 amino acids. CDR1 and CDR2 (germline): SGHAT, FQNNGV. V lost 5 bases to trimming and J lost 3 bases; unmatched junction nucleotides: 7. Written as DNA, the CDR3 is TGTGCCAGCAGCCGCGGACAGGGGGTTGGCTACGAGCAGTACTTC. Encoded protein: CASSRGQGVGYEQYF.

V and J are TRBV28 and TRBJ1-1; D is possibly TRBD1 (5 bases). The CDR3 is made up of 15 amino acids. The V end lost 7 bases, the J end lost 4 bases, and 19 bases lay between the germline ends. Germline V lookup: CDR1 MDHEN, CDR2 SYDVKM. The CDR3 region has the DNA TGTGCCAGCACCAATGCGGCCGGGGGGGGCACTGAAGCTTTCTTT. It translates to CASTNAAGGGTEAFF.

V usage is TRBV28 and J usage is TRBJ1-2; D ambiguous. Per the germline V gene, CDR1 is MDHEN and CDR2 is SYDVKM. This CDR3 comprises 14 residues. The V and J ends lost 3 bases and 5 bases respectively, with 13 bases between them. The DNA of the CDR3 is TGTGCCAGCAGTTTGAGGACGGGGATTTATGGCTACACCTTC. It encodes CASSLRTGIYGYTF.

The chain couples TRBV19 to TRBJ1-1, with TRBD1 as a possible D gene (6 bases). Trimming left V 4 bases short and J 1 base short, with 7 bases between. Germline CDR1 and CDR2: LNHDA and SQIVND (reference sequence). This CDR3 region has 13 residues. CDR3 loop: CASSTTGNTEAFF. The DNA of the CDR3 is TGTGCCAGTAGTACGACAGGGAACACTGAAGCTTTCTTT.

This clone has just a few counts. This chain connects TRBV4-2 to TRBJ2-2; 7 bases map to TRBD1. With V trimmed by 4 bases and J by 2 bases, 7 bases remained unmatched. Germline V gene data show CDR1 as LGHNA and CDR2 as YNFKEQ. This CDR3 has 16 amino acids. CDR3 coding DNA: TGTGCCAGCAGCCCCACGGGACAGCCAAACACCGGGGAGCTGTTTTTT. This gives the protein CASSPTGQPNTGELFF.

This clone was detected once. The chain joins TRBV28 to TRBJ1-1; 9 nucleotides line up with TRBD1. In germline, CDR1 is MDHEN, CDR2 SYDVKM. V lost 11 bases and J lost 5; bases outside the gene matches: 6. There are 12 residues in the CDR3. CDR3 in amino acids: CAALGQGTEAFF. The CDR3 nucleotides read TGTGCCGCTCTGGGACAGGGAACTGAAGCTTTCTTT.

The V call is TRBV28, the J call TRBJ2-7; TRBD1 matches 7 bases. V lost 2 bases, J lost 1 base, and 5 bases stayed unmatched. Germline loops: CDR1 MDHEN, CDR2 SYDVKM. The CDR3 has 15 residues. CDR3 in amino acids: CASSLATGKSYEQYF. CDR3 nucleotides: TGTGCCAGCAGTTTAGCGACAGGGAAATCCTACGAGCAGTACTTC.

This chain connects TRBV2 to TRBJ2-3; 12 bases are a match to TRBD2. The V and J ends lost 6 bases and 6 bases, in that order; junction bases with no gene match: 7. The CDR3 runs to 15 residues. Germline CDR1 is SNHLY and CDR2 is FYNNEI. The CDR3 loop reads CASRNPGLAGDTQYF. The DNA of the CDR3 is TGTGCCAGCAGGAATCCGGGACTAGCGGGTGATACGCAGTATTTT.

The rearrangement links TRBV4-3 to TRBJ2-4, with 9 bases identical to TRBD1. The CDR3 covers 22 residues. V gave up 0 bases and J gave up 0 bases; unmatched junction bases: 18. Germline V gene sequence: CDR1 LGHNA, CDR2 YSLEER. The CDR3 spells CASSQDYTPGQGYNLAKNIQYF. CDR3 DNA sequence: TGCGCCAGCAGCCAAGATTACACCCCGGGACAGGGATACAACTTAGCCAAAAACATTCAGTACTTC.

Concerning this clone: Germline and junction disagree at one end, which may indicate a read error. The chain uses TRBV2 and TRBJ1-4; D is unresolved. This CDR3 region has 14 residues. Germline values: CDR1 SNHLY, CDR2 FYNNEI. The CDR3 spells CASCEGGTNEKLFF. DNA for the CDR3: TGTGCCAGCTGTGAGGGTGGCACTAATGAAAAACTGTTTTTT.

The J gene is TRBJ1-6, the V gene TRBV2; D remains unclear. The V gene's germline CDR1 is SNHLY and CDR2 FYNNEI. The CDR3 contains 14 residues. The ends were cut back, 7 bases at V and 9 bases at J, with 16 bases in the middle. The CDR3 spells CASKAPLTRSPLHF. CDR3 nucleotides: TGTGCCAGCAAAGCCCCCCTAACCCGTTCACCCCTCCACTTT.

V gene TRBV5-1 combines with J gene TRBJ2-7; possibly TRBD2 for D (6 bases). The V and J ends lost 7 bases and 6 bases respectively, with 23 bases between them. Germline V gene lookup returns CDR1 SGHRS and CDR2 YFSETQ. The CDR3 runs to 15 residues. This chain's CDR3 is CASASGGGGSLEQYF. In DNA form, the CDR3 reads TGCGCCAGCGCCTCCGGGGGTGGTGGGTCCCTCGAGCAGTACTTC.

The chain uses TRBV15 and TRBJ2-7, with unresolved D. With 0 bases removed from V and 4 bases from J, the gap between germline ends came to 4 bases. CDR1 and CDR2 (germline): LNHNV, YYDKDF (reference sequence). This CDR3 has 12 amino acids. CDR3 amino acids: CATSRDGYEQYF. Written as DNA, the CDR3 is TGTGCCACCAGCAGAGACGGTTACGAGCAGTACTTC.

Here the CDR3 reads CASSDFGSGSPLHF. CDR3 in DNA: TGTGCCAGCAGTGACTTCGGGTCAGGTTCACCCCTCCACTTT. This sequence joins TRBV2 and TRBJ1-6; D remains ambiguous. There are 14 residues in the CDR3. Trimming cost V 3 bases and J 9 bases, with 12 bases left between them. The germline V gene encodes CDR1 SNHLY and CDR2 FYNNEI.

The chain is built from TRBV28 and TRBJ2-7; TRBD1 matches at 9 bases. In germline, CDR1 is MDHEN, CDR2 SYDVKM. The CDR3 is 14 residues long. V dropped 3 bases and J dropped 3; count of bases not matched to a gene: 3. CDR3 coding DNA: TGTGCCAGCAGTTTTACAGGGGGCCTCTACGAGCAGTACTTC. Its translation is CASSFTGGLYEQYF. Supplemented by reference TRBV28 and TRBJ2-7, the full variable domain reads DVKVTQSSRYLVKRTGEKVFLECVQDMDHENMFWYRQDPGLGLRLIYFSYDVKMKEKGDIPEGYSVSREKKERFSLILESASTNQTSMYLCASSFTGGLYEQYFGPGTRLTVT.

The chain couples TRBV7-8 to TRBJ1-3; no reliable D call. Germline V gene data show CDR1 as SGHVS and CDR2 as FQNEAQ. Between the trimmed V and J ends, which lost 6 bases and 0 bases, there was a span of 12 bases. The CDR3 loop spans 15 amino acids. This CDR3 reads CASRPGRTSGNTIYF. CDR3 coding DNA: TGTGCCAGCAGGCCCGGACGGACCTCTGGAAACACCATATATTTT.

The chain combines TRBV6-5 with TRBJ2-7, with a weak D call TRBD1 (6 bases). Germline CDR1 reads MNHEY; CDR2 reads SVGAGI. This CDR3 has 12 amino acids. Trimming removed 6 bases from V and 7 bases from J, with 13 bases in between. Here the CDR3 DNA reads TGTGCCAGCAGACAGGGCGAGGGAGAGCAGTACTTC. Protein sequence: CASRQGEGEQYF.

The rearrangement uses TRBV27 and TRBJ2-2, with D maybe TRBD1 (6 bases). This CDR3 comprises 18 residues. Germline CDR1 and CDR2: MNHEY and SMNVEV (reference sequence). The germline V and J ends were trimmed by 2 bases and 6 bases, with 22 bases remaining between them. The CDR3 region has the DNA TGTGCCAGCAGTTTACGGACAGTTTTCCACACGTCGGCCGGGGAGCTGTTTTTT. Protein product: CASSLRTVFHTSAGELFF.

The V gene is TRBV6-2 or TRBV6-3, the J gene TRBJ1-2; possible D gene TRBD1, 5 bases. This CDR3 spans 12 amino acids. Germline V gene data show CDR1 as MNHEY and CDR2 as SVGEGT. Trimming stripped 4 bases from V and 8 bases from J, with 11 bases between. CDR3 region: CASSLTRDGYTF. For the CDR3, the DNA is TGTGCCAGCAGTTTAACCAGGGACGGCTACACCTTC.

A few counts support this clone. The genes are TRBV27 and TRBJ1-1, with a possible D match to TRBD1 (6 bases). V gave up 6 bases and J gave up 1 base, with 18 bases separating them. The CDR3 totals 16 residues. Germline CDR1 is MNHEY and CDR2 is SMNVEV (reference sequence). CDR3 in amino acids: CASRPPVDRPNTEAFF. CDR3 nucleotides: TGTGCCAGCAGACCTCCCGTAGACAGGCCGAACACTGAAGCTTTCTTT.

This chain joins TRBV5-1 and TRBJ2-1; D assignment may be TRBD1 or TRBD2 (5 bases each). Germline CDR1 reads SGHRS; CDR2 reads YFSETQ. The CDR3 covers 15 residues. The V and J ends lost 0 bases and 3 bases respectively, with 10 bases between them. Here the CDR3 reads CASSLVVGDYNEQFF. In DNA, the CDR3 is TGCGCCAGCAGCTTGGTTGTGGGGGACTACAATGAGCAGTTCTTC.